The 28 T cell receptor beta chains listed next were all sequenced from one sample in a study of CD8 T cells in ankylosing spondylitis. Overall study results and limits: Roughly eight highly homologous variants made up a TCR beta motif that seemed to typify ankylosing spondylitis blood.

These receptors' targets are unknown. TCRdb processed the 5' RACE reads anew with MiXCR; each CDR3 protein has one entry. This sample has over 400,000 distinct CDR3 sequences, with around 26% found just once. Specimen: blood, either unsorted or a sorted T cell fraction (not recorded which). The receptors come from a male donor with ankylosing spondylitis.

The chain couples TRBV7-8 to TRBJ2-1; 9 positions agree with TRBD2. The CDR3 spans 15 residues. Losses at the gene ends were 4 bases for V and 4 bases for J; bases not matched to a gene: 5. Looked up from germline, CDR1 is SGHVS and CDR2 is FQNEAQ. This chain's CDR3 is CASSSPTSGYNEQFF. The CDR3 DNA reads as TGTGCCAGCAGCTCCCCGACTAGCGGTTACAATGAGCAGTTCTTC. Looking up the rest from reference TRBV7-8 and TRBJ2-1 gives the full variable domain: GAGVSQSPRYKVAKRGQDVALRCDPISGHVSLFWYQQALGQGPEFLTYFQNEAQLDKSGLPSDRFFAERPEGSVSTLKIQRTQQEDSAVYLCASSSPTSGYNEQFFGPGTRLTVL.

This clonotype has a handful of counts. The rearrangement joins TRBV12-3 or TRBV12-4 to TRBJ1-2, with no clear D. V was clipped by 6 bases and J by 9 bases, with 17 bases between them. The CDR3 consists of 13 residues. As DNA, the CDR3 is TGTGCCAGCAGCTTTGACGGATTAGAGCGCTACACCTTC. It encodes CASSFDGLERYTF.

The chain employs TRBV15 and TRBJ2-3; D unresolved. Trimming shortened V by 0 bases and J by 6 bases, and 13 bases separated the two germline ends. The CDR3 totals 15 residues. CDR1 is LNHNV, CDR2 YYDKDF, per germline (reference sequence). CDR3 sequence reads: CATSRDRASSDTQYF. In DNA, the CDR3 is TGTGCCACCAGCAGAGATAGGGCGTCGTCGGATACGCAGTATTTT.

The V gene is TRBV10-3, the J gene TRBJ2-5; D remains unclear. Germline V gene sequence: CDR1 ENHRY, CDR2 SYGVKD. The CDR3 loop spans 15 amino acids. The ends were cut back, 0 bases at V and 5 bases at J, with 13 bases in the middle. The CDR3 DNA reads TGTGCCATCAGTGAGTCGTCCCGAGATGGGGAGACCCAGTACTTC. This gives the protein CAISESSRDGETQYF.

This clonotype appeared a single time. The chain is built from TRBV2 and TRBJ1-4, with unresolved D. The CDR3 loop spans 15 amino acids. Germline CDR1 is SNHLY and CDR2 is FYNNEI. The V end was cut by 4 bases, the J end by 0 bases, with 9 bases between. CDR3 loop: CASSVQQATNEKLFF. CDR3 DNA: TGTGCCAGCAGTGTTCAACAAGCAACTAATGAAAAACTGTTTTTT.

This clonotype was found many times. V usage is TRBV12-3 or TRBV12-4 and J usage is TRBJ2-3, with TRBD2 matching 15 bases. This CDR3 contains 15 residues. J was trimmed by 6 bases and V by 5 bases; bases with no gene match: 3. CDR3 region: CASSPGLAGGDTQYF. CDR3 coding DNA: TGTGCCAGCAGTCCGGGACTAGCGGGAGGTGATACGCAGTATTTT.

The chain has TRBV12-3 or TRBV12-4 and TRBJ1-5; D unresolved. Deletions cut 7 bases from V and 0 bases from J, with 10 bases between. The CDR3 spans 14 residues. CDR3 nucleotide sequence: TGTGCCAGCACCCTGTCCTATAGCAATCAGCCCCAGCATTTT. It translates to CASTLSYSNQPQHF.

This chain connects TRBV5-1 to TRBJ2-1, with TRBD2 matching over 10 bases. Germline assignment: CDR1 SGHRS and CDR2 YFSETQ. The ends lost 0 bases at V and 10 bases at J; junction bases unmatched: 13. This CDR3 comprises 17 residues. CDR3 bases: TGCGCCAGCAGCTTGGCCGGTAGCGGGAGGCCTCTTGGGGAGCAGTTCTTC. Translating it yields CASSLAGSGRPLGEQFF.

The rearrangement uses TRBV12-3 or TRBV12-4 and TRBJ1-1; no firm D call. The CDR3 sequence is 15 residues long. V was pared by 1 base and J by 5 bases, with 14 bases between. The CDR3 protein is CASSLGEARRTEAFF. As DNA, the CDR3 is TGTGCCAGCAGTTTAGGGGAGGCGCGGAGGACTGAAGCTTTCTTT.

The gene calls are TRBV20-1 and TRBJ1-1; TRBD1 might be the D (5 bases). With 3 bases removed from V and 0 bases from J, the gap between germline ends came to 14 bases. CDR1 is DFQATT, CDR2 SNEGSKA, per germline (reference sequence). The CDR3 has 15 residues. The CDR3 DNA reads TGCAGTGCTAGTCGTATACGGGGCCTGAACACTGAAGCTTTCTTT. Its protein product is CSASRIRGLNTEAFF.

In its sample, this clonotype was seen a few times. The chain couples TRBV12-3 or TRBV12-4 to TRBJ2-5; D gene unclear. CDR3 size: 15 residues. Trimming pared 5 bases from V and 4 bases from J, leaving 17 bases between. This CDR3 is CASSPGLGGIETQYF. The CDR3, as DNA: TGTGCCAGCAGTCCTGGCCTGGGTGGGATAGAGACCCAGTACTTC.

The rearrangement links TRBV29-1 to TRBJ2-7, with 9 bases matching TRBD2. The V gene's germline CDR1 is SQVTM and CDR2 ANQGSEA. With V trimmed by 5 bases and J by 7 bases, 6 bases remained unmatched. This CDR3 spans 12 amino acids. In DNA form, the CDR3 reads TGCAGCGTTTTTAGCGGGAGCGGGGAGCAGTACGTC. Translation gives CSVFSGSGEQYV.

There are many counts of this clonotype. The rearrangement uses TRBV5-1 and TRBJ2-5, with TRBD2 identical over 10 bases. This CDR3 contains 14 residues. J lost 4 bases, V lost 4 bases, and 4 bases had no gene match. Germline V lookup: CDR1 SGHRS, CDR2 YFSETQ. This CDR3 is CASSLAGVGETQYF. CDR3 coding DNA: TGCGCCAGCAGCCTAGCGGGAGTAGGAGAGACCCAGTACTTC.

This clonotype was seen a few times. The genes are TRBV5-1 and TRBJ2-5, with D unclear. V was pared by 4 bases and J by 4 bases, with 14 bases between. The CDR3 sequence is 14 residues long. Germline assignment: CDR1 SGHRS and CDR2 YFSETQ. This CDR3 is CASSPMASGETQYF. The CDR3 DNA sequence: TGCGCCAGCAGCCCGATGGCCTCCGGAGAGACCCAGTACTTC.

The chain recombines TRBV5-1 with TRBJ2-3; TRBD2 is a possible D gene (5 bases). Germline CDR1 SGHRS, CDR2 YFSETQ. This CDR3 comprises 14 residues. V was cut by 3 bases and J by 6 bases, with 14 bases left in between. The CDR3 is CASSSGSGSDTQYF. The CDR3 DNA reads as TGCGCCAGCAGCTCTGGGTCGGGGTCCGATACGCAGTATTTT.

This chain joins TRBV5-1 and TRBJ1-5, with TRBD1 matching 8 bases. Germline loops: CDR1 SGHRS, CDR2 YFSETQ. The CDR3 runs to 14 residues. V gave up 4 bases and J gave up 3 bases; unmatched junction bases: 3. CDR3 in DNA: TGCGCCAGCAGCCCGGACAGGGACAATCAGCCCCAGCATTTT. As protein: CASSPDRDNQPQHF.

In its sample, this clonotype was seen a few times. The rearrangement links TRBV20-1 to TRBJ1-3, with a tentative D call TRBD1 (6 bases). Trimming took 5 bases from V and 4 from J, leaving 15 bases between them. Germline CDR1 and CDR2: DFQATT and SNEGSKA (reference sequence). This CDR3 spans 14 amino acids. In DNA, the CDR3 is TGCAGTGCTGCCCGGGACACTTCGGGAAACACCATATATTTT. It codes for CSAARDTSGNTIYF.

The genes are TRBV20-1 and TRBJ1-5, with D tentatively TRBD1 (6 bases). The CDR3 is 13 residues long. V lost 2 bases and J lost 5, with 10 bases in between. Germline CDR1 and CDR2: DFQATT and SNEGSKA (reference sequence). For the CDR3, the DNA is TGCAGTGCTAGAAACAGGGAAGATCAGCCCCAGCATTTT. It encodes CSARNREDQPQHF.

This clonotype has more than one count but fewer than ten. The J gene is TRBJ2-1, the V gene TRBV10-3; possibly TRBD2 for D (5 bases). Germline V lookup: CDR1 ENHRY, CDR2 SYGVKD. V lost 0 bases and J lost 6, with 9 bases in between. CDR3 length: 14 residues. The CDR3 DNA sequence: TGTGCCATCAGTGAGTCCGGACTCATCAATGAGCAGTTCTTC. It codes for CAISESGLINEQFF.

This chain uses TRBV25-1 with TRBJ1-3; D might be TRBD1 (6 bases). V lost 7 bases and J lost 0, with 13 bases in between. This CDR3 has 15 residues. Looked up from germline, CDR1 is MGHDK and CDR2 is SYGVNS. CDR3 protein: CASTPSGASGNTIYF. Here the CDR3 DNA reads TGTGCCAGCACCCCCTCGGGGGCCTCTGGAAACACCATATATTTT.

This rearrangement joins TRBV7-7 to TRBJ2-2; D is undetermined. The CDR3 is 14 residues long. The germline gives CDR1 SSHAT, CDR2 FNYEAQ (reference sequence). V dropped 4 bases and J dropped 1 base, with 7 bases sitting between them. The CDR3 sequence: CASSSRLNTGELFF. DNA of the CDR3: TGTGCCAGCAGCTCCAGGCTGAACACCGGGGAGCTGTTTTTT.

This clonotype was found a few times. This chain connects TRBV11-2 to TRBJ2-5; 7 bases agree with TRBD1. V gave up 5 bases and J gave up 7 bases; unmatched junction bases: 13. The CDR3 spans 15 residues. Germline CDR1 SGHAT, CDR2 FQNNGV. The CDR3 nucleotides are TGTGCCAGCAGCCCGACAGGGCTCTGGGATGGGACCCAGTACTTC. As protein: CASSPTGLWDGTQYF.

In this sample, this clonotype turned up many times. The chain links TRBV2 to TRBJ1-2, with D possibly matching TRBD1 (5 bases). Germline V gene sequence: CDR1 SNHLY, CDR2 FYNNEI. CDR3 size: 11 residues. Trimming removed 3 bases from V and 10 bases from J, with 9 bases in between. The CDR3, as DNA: TGTGCCAGCAGTGAGTTACAGGTCTACACCTTC. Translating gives CASSELQVYTF.

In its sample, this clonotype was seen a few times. The CDR3, as DNA: TGTGCCAGCAGCCCGAGGGGGTGGAATGAGCAGTTCTTC. It yields the protein CASSPRGWNEQFF. The gene calls are TRBV25-1 and TRBJ2-1; D is possibly TRBD1 (6 bases). The CDR3 has 13 residues. V lost 6 bases, J lost 7 bases, and 13 bases lay in between. Germline loops: CDR1 MGHDK, CDR2 SYGVNS.

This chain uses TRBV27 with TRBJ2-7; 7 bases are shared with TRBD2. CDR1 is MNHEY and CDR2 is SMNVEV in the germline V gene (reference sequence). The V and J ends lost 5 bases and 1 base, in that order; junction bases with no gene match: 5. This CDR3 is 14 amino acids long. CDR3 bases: TGTGCCAGCAGTATTAACGGGGGGTCCTACGAGCAGTACGTC. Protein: CASSINGGSYEQYV.

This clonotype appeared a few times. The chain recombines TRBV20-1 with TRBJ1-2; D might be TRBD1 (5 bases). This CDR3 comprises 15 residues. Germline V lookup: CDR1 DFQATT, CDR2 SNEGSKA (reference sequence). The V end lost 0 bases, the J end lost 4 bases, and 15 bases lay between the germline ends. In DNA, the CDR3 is TGCAGTGCTAGAGATCTCCGGACAACGCTCTATGGCTACACCTTC. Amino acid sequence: CSARDLRTTLYGYTF.

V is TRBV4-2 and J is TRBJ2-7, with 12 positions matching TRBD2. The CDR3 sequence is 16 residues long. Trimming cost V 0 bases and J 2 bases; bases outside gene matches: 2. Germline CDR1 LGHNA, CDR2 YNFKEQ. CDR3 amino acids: CASSQDWTSGAYEQYF. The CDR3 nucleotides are TGTGCCAGCAGCCAAGATTGGACTAGCGGGGCCTACGAGCAGTACTTC.

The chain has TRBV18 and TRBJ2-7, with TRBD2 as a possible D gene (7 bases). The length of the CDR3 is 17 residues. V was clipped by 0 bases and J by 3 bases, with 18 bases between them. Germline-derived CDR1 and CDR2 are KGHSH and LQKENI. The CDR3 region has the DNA TGTGCCAGCTCACCACCGTTGGTGGGAGGGGACATCTACGAGCAGTACTTC. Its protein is CASSPPLVGGDIYEQYF.